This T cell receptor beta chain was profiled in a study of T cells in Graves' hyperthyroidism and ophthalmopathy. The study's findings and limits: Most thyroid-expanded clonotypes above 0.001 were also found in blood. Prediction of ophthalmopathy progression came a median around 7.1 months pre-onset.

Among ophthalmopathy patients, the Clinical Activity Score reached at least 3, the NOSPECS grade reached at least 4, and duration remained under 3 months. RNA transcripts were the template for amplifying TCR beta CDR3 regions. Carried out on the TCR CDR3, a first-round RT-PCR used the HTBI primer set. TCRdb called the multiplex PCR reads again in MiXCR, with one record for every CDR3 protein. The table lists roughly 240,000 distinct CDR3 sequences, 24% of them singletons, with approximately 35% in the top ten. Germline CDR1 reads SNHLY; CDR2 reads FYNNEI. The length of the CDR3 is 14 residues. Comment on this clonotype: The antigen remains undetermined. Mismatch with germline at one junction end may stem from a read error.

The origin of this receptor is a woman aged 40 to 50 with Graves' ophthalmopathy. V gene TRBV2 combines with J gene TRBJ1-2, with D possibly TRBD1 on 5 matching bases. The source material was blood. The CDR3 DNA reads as TGTGCCAGCAGTGAAGGTGGCCAGGGCGATGGCTACAACTTC. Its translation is CASSEGGQGDGYNF.